Presented here are 7 T cell receptor beta chains from one specimen sequenced in a study of sequential checkpoint blockade in melanoma. Specified treatment: randomized to nivolumab then ipilimumab (arm A) or the reverse (arm B). Sequencing used immunoSEQ multiplex PCR; TCRdb keeps in-frame clones, though not all of them. Among 15,000 to 20,000 clones listed, just under 75% were seen once. The specimen comprised CD8+ T cells sorted from blood (inferred from file names), sampled from a patient given nivolumab and ipilimumab in sequence. The receptors were gathered from a human donor with melanoma.

V and J are TRBV6-5 and TRBJ2-1; TRBD2 aligns across 8 bases. There are 13 residues in the CDR3. V was pared by 8 bases and J by 4 bases, with 4 bases of the junction left unmatched. The V gene's germline CDR1 is MNHEY and CDR2 SVGAGI. The CDR3 region is CASRGGGYNEQFF. CDR3 in DNA: TGTGCCAGCCGCGGCGGGGGGTACAATGAGCAGTTCTTC.

V gene TRBV28 combines with J gene TRBJ2-7; D is unresolved. Germline V CDR1 and CDR2: MDHEN, SYDVKM. There are 14 residues in the CDR3. The V gene lost 3 bases and the J gene lost 0 bases, with 9 bases spanning the gap. The CDR3 loop is CASSFDLSSYEQYF. Written as DNA, the CDR3 is TGTGCCAGCAGTTTCGACTTAAGCTCCTACGAGCAGTACTTC.

The chain has TRBV13 and TRBJ2-7; a weak D match, TRBD1 (6 bases). V shed 4 bases and J shed 1 base, with 11 bases lying between them. Germline assignment: CDR1 PRHDT and CDR2 FYEKMQ (reference sequence). This CDR3 is 14 amino acids long. The CDR3 DNA reads as TGTGCCAGCAGCTCCGACAGGTTGTCCTACGAGCAGTACTTC. It encodes CASSSDRLSYEQYF.

This clone was observed at least ten times. This chain links TRBV5-4 with TRBJ2-7; a possible D gene is TRBD1 (6 bases). This CDR3 is built from 13 residues. Trimming removed 4 bases at V and 3 bases at J, with 11 bases between. Germline-derived CDR1 and CDR2 are SGHNT and YYREEE (reference sequence). DNA of the CDR3: TGTGCCAGCAGCCGTGGACAGAACTACGAGCAGTACTTC. It encodes CASSRGQNYEQYF.

The chain is built from TRBV2 and TRBJ1-1; no clear D. Germline lookup yields CDR1 SNHLY and CDR2 FYNNEI. CDR3 length: 13 amino acids. The V and J ends lost 8 bases and 0 bases respectively, with 10 bases between them. This chain's CDR3 is CASHVGVNTEAFF. CDR3 sequence (DNA): TGTGCCAGCCACGTGGGAGTGAACACTGAAGCTTTCTTT.

V usage is TRBV28 and J usage is TRBJ1-2; D is unresolved. The CDR3 loop spans 14 amino acids. Germline CDR1 and CDR2: MDHEN and SYDVKM. Trimming took off 5 bases at V and 8 bases at J, with 18 bases between the two ends. The CDR3: CASSPDGYLGGYTF. The CDR3 DNA reads TGTGCCAGCAGTCCAGACGGGTATTTAGGAGGCTACACCTTC.

The chain carries TRBV5-5 and TRBJ2-5, with 7 positions matching TRBD1. The J call may be in error: the DNA end matches TRBJ2-7 better. CDR1 and CDR2 (germline): SGHKS, YYEKEE (reference sequence). CDR3 length: 17 amino acids. The CDR3 coding sequence is TGTGCCAGCAGCTTTGACGCGGCAGGGGGAATTAAATACGAGCAGTACTTC. This sequence encodes CASSFDAAGGIKYEQYF.